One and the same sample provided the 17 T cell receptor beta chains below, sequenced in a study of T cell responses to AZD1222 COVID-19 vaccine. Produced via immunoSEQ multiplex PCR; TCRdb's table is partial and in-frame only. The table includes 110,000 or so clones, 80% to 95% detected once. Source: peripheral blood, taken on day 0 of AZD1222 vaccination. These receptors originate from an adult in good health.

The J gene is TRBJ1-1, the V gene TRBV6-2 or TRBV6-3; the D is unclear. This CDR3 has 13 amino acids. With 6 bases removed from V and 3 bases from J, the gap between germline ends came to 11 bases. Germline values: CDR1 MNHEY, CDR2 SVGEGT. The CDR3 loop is CASSLLGYTEAFF. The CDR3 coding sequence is TGTGCCAGCAGCCTGTTGGGGTACACTGAAGCTTTCTTT.

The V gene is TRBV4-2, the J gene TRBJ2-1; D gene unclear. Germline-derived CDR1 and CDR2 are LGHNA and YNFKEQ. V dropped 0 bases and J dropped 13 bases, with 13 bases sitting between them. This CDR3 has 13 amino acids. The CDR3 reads CASSQERTRDQFF. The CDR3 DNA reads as TGTGCCAGCAGCCAAGAGAGGACCAGAGATCAGTTCTTC.

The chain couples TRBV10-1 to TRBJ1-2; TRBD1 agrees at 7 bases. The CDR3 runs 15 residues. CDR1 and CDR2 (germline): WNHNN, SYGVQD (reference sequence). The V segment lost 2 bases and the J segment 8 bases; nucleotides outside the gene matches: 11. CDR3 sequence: CASSEEGAMISGYTF. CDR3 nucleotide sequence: TGCGCCAGCAGTGAGGAGGGGGCGATGATAAGCGGCTACACCTTC.

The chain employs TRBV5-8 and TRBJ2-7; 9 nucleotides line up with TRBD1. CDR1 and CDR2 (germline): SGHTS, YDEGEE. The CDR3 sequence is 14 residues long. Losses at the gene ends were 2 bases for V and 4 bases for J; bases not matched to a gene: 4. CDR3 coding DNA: TGTGCCAGCAGCTTACAGGGGGCGCGATACGAGCAGTACTTC. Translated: CASSLQGARYEQYF. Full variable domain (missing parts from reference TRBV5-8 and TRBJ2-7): EAGVTQSPTHLIKTRGQQATLRCSPISGHTSVYWYQQALGLGLQFLLWYDEGEERNRGNFPPRFSGRQFPNYSSELNVNALELEDSALYLCASSLQGARYEQYFGPGTRLTVT.

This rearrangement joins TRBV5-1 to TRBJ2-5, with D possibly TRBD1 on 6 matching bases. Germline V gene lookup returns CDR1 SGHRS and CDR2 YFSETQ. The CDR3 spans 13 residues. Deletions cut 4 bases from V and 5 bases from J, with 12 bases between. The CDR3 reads CASSITGLETQYF. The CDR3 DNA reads TGCGCCAGCAGCATAACAGGGTTGGAGACCCAGTACTTC.

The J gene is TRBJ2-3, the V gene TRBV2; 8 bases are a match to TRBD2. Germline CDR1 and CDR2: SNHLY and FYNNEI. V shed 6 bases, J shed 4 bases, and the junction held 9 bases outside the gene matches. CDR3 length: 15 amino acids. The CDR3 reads CASSLEASGPDTQYF. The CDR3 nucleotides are TGTGCCAGCAGCCTCGAGGCTAGCGGGCCAGATACGCAGTATTTT.

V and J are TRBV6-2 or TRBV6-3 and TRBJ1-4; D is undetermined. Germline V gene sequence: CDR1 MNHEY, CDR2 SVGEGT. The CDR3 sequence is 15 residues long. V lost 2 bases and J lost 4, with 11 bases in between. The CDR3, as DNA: TGTGCCAGCAGTTACGATCTCGGGATTAATGAAAAACTGTTTTTT. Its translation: CASSYDLGINEKLFF.

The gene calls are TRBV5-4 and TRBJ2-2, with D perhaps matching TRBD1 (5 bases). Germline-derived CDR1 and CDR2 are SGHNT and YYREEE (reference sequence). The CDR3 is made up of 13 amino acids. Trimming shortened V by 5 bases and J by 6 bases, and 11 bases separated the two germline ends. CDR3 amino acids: CASRAGAAGELFF. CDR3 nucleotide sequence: TGTGCCAGCAGAGCTGGGGCCGCCGGGGAGCTGTTTTTT.

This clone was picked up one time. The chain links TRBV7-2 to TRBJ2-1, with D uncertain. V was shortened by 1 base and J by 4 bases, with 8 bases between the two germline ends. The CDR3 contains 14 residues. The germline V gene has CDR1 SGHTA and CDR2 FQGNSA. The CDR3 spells CASSLDRYYNEQFF. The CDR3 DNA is TGTGCCAGCAGCTTAGATCGGTATTACAATGAGCAGTTCTTC.

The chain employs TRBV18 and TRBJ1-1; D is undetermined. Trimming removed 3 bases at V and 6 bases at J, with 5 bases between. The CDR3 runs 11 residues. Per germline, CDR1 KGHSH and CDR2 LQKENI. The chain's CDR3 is CASSPRAEAFF. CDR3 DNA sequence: TGTGCCAGCTCACCTCGGGCTGAAGCTTTCTTT.

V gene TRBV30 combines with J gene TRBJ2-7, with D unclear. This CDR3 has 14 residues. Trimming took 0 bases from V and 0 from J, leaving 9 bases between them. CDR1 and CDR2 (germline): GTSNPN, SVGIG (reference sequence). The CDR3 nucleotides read TGTGCCTGGAGTGTTGACGGTGGCTCCTACGAGCAGTACTTC. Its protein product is CAWSVDGGSYEQYF.

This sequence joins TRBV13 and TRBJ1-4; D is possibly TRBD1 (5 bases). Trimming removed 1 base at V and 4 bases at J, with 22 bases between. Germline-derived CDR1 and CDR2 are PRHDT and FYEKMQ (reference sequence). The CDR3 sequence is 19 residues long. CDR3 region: CASSLAGRRGLRGNEKLFF. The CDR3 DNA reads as TGTGCCAGCAGCTTAGCGGGACGAAGAGGGCTTAGGGGTAATGAAAAACTGTTTTTT. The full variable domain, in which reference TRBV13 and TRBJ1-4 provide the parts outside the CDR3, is AAGVIQSPRHLIKEKRETATLKCYPIPRHDTVYWYQQGPGQDPQFLISFYEKMQSDKGSIPDRFSAQQFSDYHSELNMSSLELGDSALYFCASSLAGRRGLRGNEKLFFGSGTQLSVL.

As DNA, the CDR3 is TGTGCCAGCAGTTTGGATTCGAGCTATGGCTACACCTTC. Translation gives CASSLDSSYGYTF. J is TRBJ1-2 and V is TRBV7-2; the D is unclear. Trimming cost V 6 bases and J 4 bases, with 12 bases left between them. The CDR3 is 13 amino acids. Germline V gene sequence: CDR1 SGHTA, CDR2 FQGNSA.

The CDR3 bases are TGTGCCAGCAGGCCCGGACTGAGCTCCTACGAGCAGTACTTC. It yields the protein CASRPGLSSYEQYF. The genes are TRBV7-2 and TRBJ2-7, with D maybe TRBD2 (5 bases). Trimming left V 6 bases short and J 0 bases short, with 12 bases between. From germline, CDR1 is SGHTA and CDR2 FQGNSA. CDR3 length: 14 residues.

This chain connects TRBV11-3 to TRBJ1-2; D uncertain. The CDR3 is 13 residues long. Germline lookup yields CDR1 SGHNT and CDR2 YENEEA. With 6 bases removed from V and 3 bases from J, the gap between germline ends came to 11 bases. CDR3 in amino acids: CASRKSSHYGYTF. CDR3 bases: TGTGCCAGCAGGAAATCAAGCCACTATGGCTACACCTTC.

The CDR3 bases are TGTGCCAGCAGCTTGTTAGGGGCGGCTCAGCCCCAGCATTTT. The encoded protein is CASSLLGAAQPQHF. The chain combines TRBV5-6 with TRBJ1-5; possibly TRBD1 for D (5 bases). CDR1 and CDR2 (germline): SGHDT, YYEEEE. The CDR3 contains 14 residues. Trimming stripped 1 base from V and 6 bases from J, with 11 bases between. The complete variable domain, with remaining parts taken from reference TRBV5-6 and TRBJ1-5, reads DAGVTQSPTHLIKTRGQQVTLRCSPKSGHDTVSWYQQALGQGPQFIFQYYEEEERQRGNFPDRFSGHQFPNYSSELNVNALLLGDSALYLCASSLLGAAQPQHFGDGTRLSIL.

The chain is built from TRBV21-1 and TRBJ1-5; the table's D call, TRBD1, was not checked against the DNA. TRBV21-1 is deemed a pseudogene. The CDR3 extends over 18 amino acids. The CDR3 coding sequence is TGTGCCAGCAGCAAAAGGGGACACGGGGAAAAAAATGATCAGCCCCAGCATTTT. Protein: CASSKRGHGEKNDQPQHF.